By frequency in the sample, the clone carrying this T cell receptor (beta chain) is large (0.1 to 1%). Its antigen is unidentified. Time point described: sample taken at primary tumor resection. Samples were donated by 72 untreated early-stage non-small cell lung cancer patients. TCRs were sequenced from unsorted whole RNA of tumor, nontumor lung or PBMC. The data stem from a study of spatial heterogeneity in lung cancer. Study-level points and caveats: Tumor T-cell coverage was an estimated 7% or so for alpha and approximately 13% for beta chains. Tracking of tumor mutation counts was seen in expanded intratumoral alpha and beta TCR counts.

TCR cDNA molecules each had a unique molecular identifier. TCRdb redid the calling of the 5' RACE reads with MiXCR, one entry per CDR3 protein. This table holds 420 or so distinct CDR3 sequences, about 29% found once. V shed 0 bases and J shed 2 bases, with 9 bases lying between them. Germline CDR1 SGHKS, CDR2 YYEKEE (reference sequence). This CDR3 is built from 14 residues. The chain couples TRBV5-5 to TRBJ2-7; D not certain. This specimen was lung tumor tissue, taken at surgery. This clonotype was obtained from a male donor with early-stage non-small cell lung cancer. CDR3 residues: CASSLAGTTYEQYF. The CDR3 DNA reads as TGTGCCAGCAGCTTGGCAGGAACGACCTACGAGCAGTACTTC.